This TCR beta chain was sequenced in a study of cytomegalovirus exposure and HLA in healthy donors. Broader study findings: In a later analysis, compared with equally common non-associated chains, HLA-associated beta chains were more expanded. Further analysis was carried out later, and it showed several of the most significant clusters appearing linked to common viral pathogens. Information on immune exposure was restricted to one variable (CMV serostatus).

This clone was counted only a few times. Its specificity is unknown. Primers for the PCR totalled 60 Vbeta and 13 Jbeta. The method was immunoSEQ multiplex PCR; TCRdb's version includes in-frame clones alone and lacks a portion of them. The sample lists some 150,000 clones, about 70% occurring once. J was trimmed by 7 bases and V by 4 bases; bases with no gene match: 5. The CDR3 loop spans 14 amino acids. Germline V gene sequence: CDR1 LNHDA, CDR2 SQIVND (reference sequence). The chain couples TRBV19 to TRBJ1-5, with TRBD1 matching 9 bases. Sequences were obtained from PBMCs. The clonotype comes from an older woman in good health and CMV-seropositive. Here the CDR3 DNA reads TGTGCCAGTAGTACAGACAGGGGGAGGCAGCCCCAGCATTTT. Translation: CASSTDRGRQPQHF.